This TCR beta chain was documented in a study of CD8 T cells in Susac syndrome. This CDR3 is 12 amino acids long. The V end was cut by 1 base, the J end by 9 bases, with 6 bases between. Germline values: CDR1 MGHRA, CDR2 YSYEKL. In blood CD8+ and CD4+ T cells, TCR beta underwent sequencing. It was treatment-naive patients with stable or active relapsing-remitting disease who made up the multiple sclerosis controls. TEMRA cells were enriched by FACS, while CD8+ and CD4+ T cells were obtained through a negative isolation that was performed magnetically. RNA was extracted with the RNeasy kit, and a quantity of about 0.45 to 1 ug was reverse transcribed using random hexamers. Amplification of TCR beta CDR3 used immunoSEQ multiplex PCR across 54 Vbeta and 13 Jbeta. TCRdb reprocessed the immunoSEQ multiplex PCR reads with MiXCR, giving one entry per CDR3 protein. The table has around 130,000 distinct CDR3 sequences, 91% seen once.

The receptor's source is a human donor with multiple sclerosis. The sample comprised CD8+ T cells from PBMCs. The chain has TRBV4-1 and TRBJ2-2, with D uncertain. The CDR3 sequence is CASSQVRRELFF. CDR3 nucleotide sequence: TGCGCCAGCAGCCAAGTTCGCCGGGAGCTGTTTTTT.